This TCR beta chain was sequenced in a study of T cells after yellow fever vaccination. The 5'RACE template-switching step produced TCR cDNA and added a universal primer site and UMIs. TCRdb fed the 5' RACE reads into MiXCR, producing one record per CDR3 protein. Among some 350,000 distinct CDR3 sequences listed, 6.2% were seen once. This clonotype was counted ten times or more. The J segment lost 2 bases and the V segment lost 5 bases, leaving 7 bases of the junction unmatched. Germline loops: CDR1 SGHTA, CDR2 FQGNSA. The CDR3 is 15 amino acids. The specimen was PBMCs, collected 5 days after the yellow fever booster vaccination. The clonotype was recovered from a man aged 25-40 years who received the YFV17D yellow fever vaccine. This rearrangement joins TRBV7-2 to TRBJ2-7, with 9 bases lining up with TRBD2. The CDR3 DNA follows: TGTGCCAGCAGCCCCGGGGCTAGCGGGACCTACGAGCAGTACTTC. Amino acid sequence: CASSPGASGTYEQYF. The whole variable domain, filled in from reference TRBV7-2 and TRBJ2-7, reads GAGVSQSPSNKVTEKGKDVELRCDPISGHTALYWYRQSLGQGLEFLIYFQGNSAPDKSGLPSDRFSAERTGGSVSTLTIQRTQQEDSAVYLCASSPGASGTYEQYFGPGTRLTVT.